This T cell receptor (beta chain) came from a study of T cells in Graves' hyperthyroidism and ophthalmopathy. About the study: Peripheral blood was obtained at initial diagnosis, preceding any treatment. Points from the study as a whole: Most expanded thyroid clonotypes above 0.001 also appeared in blood.

Exclusions: uncontrolled infection, other autoimmune disease, pregnancy, lactation. It was RNA transcripts that yielded the amplified TCR beta CDR3 regions. RT-PCR in the first round (using the HTBI primer set) targeted the TCR CDR3. One entry per CDR3 protein, called by TCRdb with MiXCR from the multiplex PCR reads. The sample holds about 400,000 distinct CDR3 sequences, roughly 15% seen once. Trimming took off 1 base at V and 5 bases at J, with 7 bases between the two ends. The germline gives CDR1 KGHSH, CDR2 LQKENI. This CDR3 contains 13 residues. This clonotype showed up many times. The target antigen is unknown.

The specimen sequenced was blood. The TCR was taken from a woman aged 55-69 years with Graves' ophthalmopathy. The chain is built from TRBV18 and TRBJ2-3; D uncertain. The CDR3, as DNA: TGTGCCAGCTCACCACTTAGGGTAGATACGCAGTATTTT. Protein sequence: CASSPLRVDTQYF.